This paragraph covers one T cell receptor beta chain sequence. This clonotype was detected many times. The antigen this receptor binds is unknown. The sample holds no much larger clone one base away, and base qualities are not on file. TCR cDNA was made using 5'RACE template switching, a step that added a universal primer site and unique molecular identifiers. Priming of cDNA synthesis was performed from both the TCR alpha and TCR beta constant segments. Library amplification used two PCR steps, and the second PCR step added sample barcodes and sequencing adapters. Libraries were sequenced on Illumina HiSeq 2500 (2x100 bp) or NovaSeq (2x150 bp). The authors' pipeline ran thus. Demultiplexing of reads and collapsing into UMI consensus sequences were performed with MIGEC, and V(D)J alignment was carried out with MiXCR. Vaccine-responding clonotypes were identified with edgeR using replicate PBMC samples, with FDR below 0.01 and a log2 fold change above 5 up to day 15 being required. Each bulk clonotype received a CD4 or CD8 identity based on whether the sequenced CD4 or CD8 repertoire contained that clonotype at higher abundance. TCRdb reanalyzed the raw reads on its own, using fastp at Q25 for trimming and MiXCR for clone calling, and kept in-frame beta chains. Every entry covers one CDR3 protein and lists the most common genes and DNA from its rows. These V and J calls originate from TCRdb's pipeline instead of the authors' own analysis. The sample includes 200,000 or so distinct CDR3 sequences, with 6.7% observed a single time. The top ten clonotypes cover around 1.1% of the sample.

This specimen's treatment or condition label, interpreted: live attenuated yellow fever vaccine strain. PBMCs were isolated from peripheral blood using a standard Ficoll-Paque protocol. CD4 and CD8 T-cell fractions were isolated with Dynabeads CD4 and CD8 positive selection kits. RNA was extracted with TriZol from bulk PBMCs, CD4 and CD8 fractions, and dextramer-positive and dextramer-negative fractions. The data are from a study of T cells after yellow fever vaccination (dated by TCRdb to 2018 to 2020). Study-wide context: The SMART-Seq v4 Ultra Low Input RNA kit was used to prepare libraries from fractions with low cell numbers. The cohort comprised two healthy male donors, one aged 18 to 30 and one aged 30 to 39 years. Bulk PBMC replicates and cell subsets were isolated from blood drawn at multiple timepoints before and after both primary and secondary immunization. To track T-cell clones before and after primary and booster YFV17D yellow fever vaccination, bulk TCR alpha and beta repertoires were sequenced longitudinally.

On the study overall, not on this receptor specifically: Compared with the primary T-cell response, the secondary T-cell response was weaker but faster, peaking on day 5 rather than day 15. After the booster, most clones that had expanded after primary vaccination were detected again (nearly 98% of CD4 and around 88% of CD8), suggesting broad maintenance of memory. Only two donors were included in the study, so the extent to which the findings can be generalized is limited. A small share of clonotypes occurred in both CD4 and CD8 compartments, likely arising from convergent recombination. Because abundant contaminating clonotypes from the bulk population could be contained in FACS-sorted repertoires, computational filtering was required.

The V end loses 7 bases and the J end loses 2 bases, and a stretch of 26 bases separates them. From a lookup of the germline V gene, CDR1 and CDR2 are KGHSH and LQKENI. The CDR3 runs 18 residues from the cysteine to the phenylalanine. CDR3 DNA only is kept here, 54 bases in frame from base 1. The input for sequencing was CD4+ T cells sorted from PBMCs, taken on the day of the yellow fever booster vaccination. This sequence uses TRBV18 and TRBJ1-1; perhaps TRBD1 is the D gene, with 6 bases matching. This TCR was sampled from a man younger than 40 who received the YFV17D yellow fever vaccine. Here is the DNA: TGTGCCAGCTTACCCCAACCACAAAGACAGGAGCTAAACACTGAAGCTTTCTTT. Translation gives CASLPQPQRQELNTEAFF.